This T cell receptor beta chain is drawn from a study of T-cell reconstitution after alpha-beta-depleted transplantation in children. A few counts support this clonotype. Its specificity is unknown. Unique molecular identifiers were used to barcode this TCRbeta library. Each CDR3 protein is one row after TCRdb ran MiXCR on the PCR reads. The data hold just over 950,000 distinct CDR3 sequences, with around 30% observed a single time. Germline V gene lookup returns CDR1 LGHDT and CDR2 YNNKEL (reference sequence). V shed 4 bases, J shed 8 bases, and the junction held 7 bases outside the gene matches. The CDR3 extends over 15 amino acids. Findings and limits, study-wide: Several hundred expanded graft clones reportedly supplied alpha-beta T cells about two months after transplant. Surviving recipient T cells and thymic progenitors underlay high day-60 TCRbeta diversity in some patients. The authors attributed T-cell counts and diversity one year after transplant mostly to newly produced T cells.

The TCR sequence derives from a boy younger than two who had a stem cell transplant for SCID, so the T cells may come from the graft donor. Sequenced here: PBMCs, mostly from graft donor cells, sampled 360 days after TCRalphabeta/CD19-depleted stem cell transplant. The chain is built from TRBV3-1 and TRBJ1-4, with TRBD1 matching over 10 bases. The CDR3 loop reads CASSPAGTGAEKLFF. CDR3 coding DNA: TGTGCCAGCAGCCCGGCCGGGACAGGGGCCGAAAAACTGTTTTTT.